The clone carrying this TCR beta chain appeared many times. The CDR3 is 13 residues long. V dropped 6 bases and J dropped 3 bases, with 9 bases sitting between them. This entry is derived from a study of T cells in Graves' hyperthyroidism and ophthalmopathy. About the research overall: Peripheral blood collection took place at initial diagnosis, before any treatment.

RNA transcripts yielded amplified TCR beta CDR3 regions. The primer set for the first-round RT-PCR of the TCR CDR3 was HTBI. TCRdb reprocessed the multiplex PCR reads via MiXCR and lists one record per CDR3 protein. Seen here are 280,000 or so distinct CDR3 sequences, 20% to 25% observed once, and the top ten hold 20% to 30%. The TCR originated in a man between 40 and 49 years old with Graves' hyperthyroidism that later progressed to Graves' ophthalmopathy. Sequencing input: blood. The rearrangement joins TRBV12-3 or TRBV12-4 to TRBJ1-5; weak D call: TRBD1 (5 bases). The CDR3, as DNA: TGTGCCAGCAGGCAGGGCGTCAATCAGCCCCAGCATTTT. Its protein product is CASRQGVNQPQHF.